This T cell receptor beta chain was sequenced in a study of T cell responses to AZD1222 COVID-19 vaccine. Points from the study as a whole: Spike-spanning, vaccine-associated CD4 TCRs were dominant at 160-218 and 743-854. Just a handful of people given AZD1222 tested seropositive at baseline.

Of note for this clone: Its specificity is unknown.

The assay was immunoSEQ multiplex PCR, and TCRdb's table has in-frame clones only and misses some. The sample records around 110,000 clones, 75% to 95% being singletons. The germline V gene has CDR1 MNHNY and CDR2 SVGAGI (reference sequence). This CDR3 is 12 amino acids long. The germline V and J ends were trimmed by 0 bases and 12 bases, with 9 bases remaining between them. Second-dose intervals of approximately 4 or approximately 12 weeks were pooled. J is TRBJ1-5 and V is TRBV6-6; D ambiguous. The sample was peripheral blood, taken 28 days after the second AZD1222 dose. This TCR came from an adult who received the AZD1222 COVID-19 vaccine. The CDR3 nucleotides are TGTGCCAGCAGTTACTCGAACTTTCTCCAGCATTTT. Encoded protein: CASSYSNFLQHF.